Each of the 27 T cell receptor beta chains below was sequenced from the same sample in a study of blood T cell repertoires in COVID-19. The repertoire was sequenced with immunoSEQ multiplex PCR; TCRdb's copy has only in-frame clones and lacks some. The table has about 200,000 clones, roughly nine tenths seen once. Sequenced: peripheral blood. These receptors came from a woman aged 45-65 years with COVID-19, enrolled during active disease.

CDR3 sequence reads: CATSDSRAREGYTF. In DNA form, the CDR3 reads TGTGCCACCAGTGATTCCCGGGCCCGGGAGGGCTACACCTTC. The rearrangement links TRBV24-1 to TRBJ1-2; D remains ambiguous. Germline assignment: CDR1 KGHDR and CDR2 SFDVKD. This CDR3 contains 14 residues. Trimming pared 2 bases from V and 8 bases from J, leaving 14 bases between.

This chain links TRBV7-8 with TRBJ2-1; D is possibly TRBD2 (6 bases). The ends were cut back, 5 bases at V and 0 bases at J, with 11 bases in the middle. This CDR3 has 15 residues. Germline lookup yields CDR1 SGHVS and CDR2 FQNEAQ. The CDR3 spells CASSPGLSSYNEQFF. DNA for the CDR3: TGTGCCAGCAGCCCGGGACTGAGCTCCTACAATGAGCAGTTCTTC. Full variable domain (remainder filled in from reference TRBV7-8 and TRBJ2-1): GAGVSQSPRYKVAKRGQDVALRCDPISGHVSLFWYQQALGQGPEFLTYFQNEAQLDKSGLPSDRFFAERPEGSVSTLKIQRTQQEDSAVYLCASSPGLSSYNEQFFGPGTRLTVL.

The chain carries TRBV5-1 and TRBJ1-1; the D gene is possibly TRBD1 (6 bases). Germline-derived CDR1 and CDR2 are SGHRS and YFSETQ. The CDR3 runs to 17 residues. V was shortened by 3 bases and J by 0 bases, with 18 bases between the two germline ends. The CDR3 sequence is CASSSPHGQTMNTEAFF. The CDR3 coding sequence is TGCGCCAGCAGCTCACCCCACGGACAGACCATGAACACTGAAGCTTTCTTT.

The V gene is TRBV18, the J gene TRBJ2-2; D is unclear. With 5 bases removed from V and 1 base from J, the gap between germline ends came to 8 bases. The CDR3 sequence is 14 residues long. CDR1 is KGHSH, CDR2 LQKENI, per germline. CDR3 amino acids: CASSAPVNTGELFF. CDR3 bases: TGTGCCAGCTCAGCCCCAGTGAACACCGGGGAGCTGTTTTTT. Full variable domain (outside the CDR3, taken from reference TRBV18 and TRBJ2-2): NAGVMQNPRHLVRRRGQEARLRCSPMKGHSHVYWYRQLPEEGLKFMVYLQKENIIDESGMPKERFSAEFPKEGPSILRIQQVVRGDSAAYFCASSAPVNTGELFFGEGSRLTVL.

The chain is built from TRBV12-5 and TRBJ2-1; 7 bases align to TRBD1. CDR3 length equals 16 residues. Germline loops: CDR1 LGHNT, CDR2 FRNRAP. The V and J ends lost 7 bases and 8 bases, in that order; junction bases with no gene match: 17. CDR3 sequence reads: CASVYPITDRVDEQFF. The CDR3 DNA sequence: TGTGCTAGTGTCTACCCAATCACCGACAGGGTGGATGAGCAGTTCTTC.

This clone was seen only a few times. The chain has TRBV12-5 and TRBJ2-1; TRBD1 matches 7 bases. The CDR3 runs to 16 residues. V gave up 0 bases and J gave up 0 bases; unmatched junction bases: 2. The germline V gene has CDR1 LGHNT and CDR2 FRNRAP. The CDR3 reads CASGLVTGVSYNEQFF. The CDR3 nucleotides are TGTGCTAGTGGTTTGGTAACAGGGGTCTCCTACAATGAGCAGTTCTTC.

The chain recombines TRBV27 with TRBJ2-7; a weak D match, TRBD2 (6 bases). The CDR3 sequence is 16 residues long. Trimming took 7 bases from V and 4 from J, leaving 23 bases between them. Germline V gene sequence: CDR1 MNHEY, CDR2 SMNVEV (reference sequence). CDR3 sequence (DNA): TGTGCCAGCACCCCCTCCCGGGGGAGAGGGCTTTACGAGCAGTACTTC. Translation: CASTPSRGRGLYEQYF.

The chain links TRBV15 to TRBJ2-7; 7 nucleotides line up with TRBD1. The CDR3 spans 15 residues. Germline-derived CDR1 and CDR2 are LNHNV and YYDKDF (reference sequence). The trim removed 0 bases at V and 13 bases at J, leaving 15 bases unmatched. CDR3 sequence: CATSRDPGQLSSLYF. The CDR3 coding sequence is TGTGCCACCAGCAGAGACCCGGGACAGTTAAGTTCTCTTTACTTC.

This clone showed up just a few times. Within the sample, other DNA sequences also encode this same CDR3. This chain joins TRBV2 and TRBJ2-3; D remains ambiguous. Germline assignment: CDR1 SNHLY and CDR2 FYNNEI. V was shortened by 2 bases and J by 0 bases, with 6 bases between the two germline ends. The CDR3 runs 14 residues. CDR3 nucleotide sequence: TGTGCCAGCAGTGAAAGTAGTAGCACAGATACGCAGTATTTT. Amino acids: CASSESSSTDTQYF.

The chain links TRBV5-1 to TRBJ2-3, with D tentatively TRBD2 (5 bases). V was cut by 1 base and J by 0 bases, with 9 bases left in between. The CDR3 is 15 residues long. Germline lookup yields CDR1 SGHRS and CDR2 YFSETQ. The CDR3 DNA sequence: TGCGCCAGCAGCTTGACGGGGTGGAGCACAGATACGCAGTATTTT. Translating it yields CASSLTGWSTDTQYF.

The V gene is TRBV18, the J gene TRBJ2-1; TRBD1 aligns across 7 bases. V shed 5 bases, J shed 8 bases, and the junction held 6 bases outside the gene matches. The CDR3 is 13 amino acids. From germline, CDR1 is KGHSH and CDR2 LQKENI. The CDR3 region has the DNA TGTGCCAGCTCATCGCGACAGGGAGATGAGCAGTTCTTC. Translated: CASSSRQGDEQFF.

Only one count was recorded for this clone. V gene TRBV10-3 combines with J gene TRBJ1-2, with D perhaps matching TRBD1 (6 bases). The V and J ends lost 10 bases and 7 bases respectively, with 22 bases between them. The CDR3 loop spans 14 amino acids. The germline CDR1 and CDR2 sequences are ENHRY and SYGVKD. In DNA, the CDR3 is TGTGCCAGCTCCCCCGGGGGGCAATGGTTTGGCTACACCTTC. This translates into CASSPGGQWFGYTF.

This clone has only one observation. The CDR3 coding sequence is TGTGCCAGCAGCTTAGGACACCTCTTGAACACTGAAGCTTTCTTT. It is translated as CASSLGHLLNTEAFF. V and J are TRBV7-9 and TRBJ1-1, with D unresolved. V gave up 1 base and J gave up 0 bases, with 9 bases separating them. The CDR3 is 15 amino acids. Germline loops: CDR1 SEHNR, CDR2 FQNEAQ (reference sequence).

The rearrangement links TRBV18 to TRBJ2-2, with TRBD1 identical over 7 bases. Unmatched junction bases numbered 7, after V lost 2 bases and J lost 4 bases. Germline V gene sequence: CDR1 KGHSH, CDR2 LQKENI. The CDR3 is made up of 16 amino acids. CDR3 sequence reads: CASSPKDRVVTGELFF. The CDR3 region has the DNA TGTGCCAGCTCACCAAAAGACAGGGTTGTCACCGGGGAGCTGTTTTTT.

This chain uses TRBV7-9 with TRBJ2-1; 12 bases agree with TRBD2. Trimming at V came to 5 bases and at J to 5 bases, leaving 10 bases not matched to a gene. Germline V gene data show CDR1 as SEHNR and CDR2 as FQNEAQ (reference sequence). The CDR3 spans 17 residues. The CDR3 region is CASSIPDGLAGHNEQFF. The DNA for the CDR3 is TGTGCCAGCAGCATCCCGGACGGACTAGCGGGGCACAATGAGCAGTTCTTC.

The chain combines TRBV9 with TRBJ2-1; 11 nucleotides align to TRBD2. Per the germline V gene, CDR1 is SGDLS and CDR2 is YYNGEE. The CDR3 runs to 14 residues. With 5 bases clipped from V and 9 bases from J, the junction kept 7 bases outside the gene matches. CDR3 amino acids: CASRRLAGTGEQFF. The CDR3 nucleotides read TGTGCCAGCAGGAGACTAGCGGGGACGGGTGAGCAGTTCTTC.

The chain carries TRBV11-2 and TRBJ1-6; D perhaps matches TRBD1 (6 bases). Trimming stripped 5 bases from V and 3 bases from J, with 14 bases between. The CDR3 contains 16 residues. Germline CDR1 is SGHAT and CDR2 is FQNNGV. The CDR3 loop is CASSERGQNYNSPLHF. CDR3 nucleotides: TGTGCCAGCAGCGAGAGAGGACAGAACTATAATTCACCCCTCCACTTT.

V usage is TRBV6-6 and J usage is TRBJ1-1, with 8 positions matching TRBD1. CDR1 and CDR2 (germline): MNHNY, SVGAGI (reference sequence). This CDR3 is built from 12 residues. With V trimmed by 6 bases and J by 11 bases, 8 bases remained unmatched. The chain's CDR3 is CASSLDRGGAFF. In nucleotides, the CDR3 is TGTGCCAGCAGCCTTGACAGGGGAGGCGCTTTCTTT.

This clone has just one count. The chain employs TRBV21-1 and TRBJ1-3; TRBD1, the table's D call, lacks a check against the DNA. TRBV21-1 is termed a pseudogene. The length of the CDR3 is 15 residues. CDR3 region: CASSPRQGPGNTIYF. The CDR3 DNA is TGTGCCAGCAGCCCCCGACAGGGTCCTGGAAACACCATATATTTT.

The CDR3 protein is CASSQDWIGGEQYF. CDR3 coding DNA: TGCGCCAGCAGCCAAGATTGGATCGGGGGGGAGCAGTACTTC. V and J are TRBV4-1 and TRBJ2-7; 7 bases align to TRBD2. V dropped 0 bases and J dropped 7; count of bases not matched to a gene: 6. This CDR3 region has 14 residues. Looked up from germline, CDR1 is MGHRA and CDR2 is YSYEKL.

This clone was recorded only once. The chain carries TRBV5-4 and TRBJ2-5; TRBD1 aligns across 9 bases. CDR3 length: 15 amino acids. Germline loops: CDR1 SGHNT, CDR2 YYREEE (reference sequence). V was clipped by 5 bases and J by 5 bases; unmatched bases: 10. DNA of the CDR3: TGTGCCAGCAGACAATTAGGACAGGGGTGGGAGACCCAGTACTTC. Amino acid sequence: CASRQLGQGWETQYF.

This chain connects TRBV7-3 to TRBJ2-1, with D tentatively TRBD2 (5 bases). V was trimmed by 0 bases and J by 2 bases, leaving 8 bases between them. The germline V gene encodes CDR1 SGHTA and CDR2 FQGTGA. The CDR3 has 15 residues. CDR3 protein: CASSLTGVTYNEQFF. CDR3 bases: TGTGCCAGCAGCTTAACCGGGGTCACCTACAATGAGCAGTTCTTC.

The CDR3 sequence is CATSDFTGAGNNEQFF. The CDR3 DNA sequence: TGTGCCACCAGTGACTTCACAGGGGCAGGTAACAATGAGCAGTTCTTC. The chain combines TRBV24-1 with TRBJ2-1, with 7 bases fitting TRBD1. The CDR3 contains 16 residues. Germline values: CDR1 KGHDR, CDR2 SFDVKD. Trimming cost V 4 bases and J 5 bases; bases outside gene matches: 10.

The V and J genes are TRBV24-1 and TRBJ2-2; 10 bases align to TRBD2. CDR1 is KGHDR and CDR2 is SFDVKD in the germline V gene. The CDR3 is made up of 16 amino acids. Trimming removed 3 bases from V and 5 bases from J; junction bases left unmatched: 5. CDR3 sequence: CATSDPGLARTGELFF. The CDR3 bases are TGTGCCACCAGTGATCCGGGACTAGCGAGGACCGGGGAGCTGTTTTTT.

V and J are TRBV14 and TRBJ2-7; perhaps TRBD1 as D (6 bases). CDR1 SGHDN and CDR2 FVKESK come from the germline V gene. The CDR3 length is 17 residues. Trimming shortened V by 0 bases and J by 2 bases, and 17 bases separated the two germline ends. CDR3 residues: CASSQDTEQGHPYEQYF. In DNA, the CDR3 is TGTGCCAGCAGCCAAGATACAGAGCAGGGGCACCCCTACGAGCAGTACTTC.

The chain carries TRBV5-8 and TRBJ1-5; tentatively, D is TRBD1 (5 bases). V was shortened by 2 bases and J by 6 bases, with 12 bases between the two germline ends. Germline-derived CDR1 and CDR2 are SGHTS and YDEGEE. This CDR3 contains 14 residues. CDR3 bases: TGTGCCAGCAGCTTCCGGGGGGGTGGTCAGCCCCAGCATTTT. Translation gives CASSFRGGGQPQHF. Full variable domain (missing parts from reference TRBV5-8 and TRBJ1-5): EAGVTQSPTHLIKTRGQQATLRCSPISGHTSVYWYQQALGLGLQFLLWYDEGEERNRGNFPPRFSGRQFPNYSSELNVNALELEDSALYLCASSFRGGGQPQHFGDGTRLSIL.

This chain connects TRBV2 to TRBJ2-2; D might be TRBD2 (5 bases). The CDR3 sequence is 15 residues long. The V gene lost 3 bases and the J gene lost 1 base, with 9 bases spanning the gap. CDR1 is SNHLY, CDR2 FYNNEI, per germline. The DNA for the CDR3 is TGTGCCAGCAGTGAGCCCAGCGGGAACACCGGGGAGCTGTTTTTT. Amino acid sequence: CASSEPSGNTGELFF.